These 2 T cell receptor beta chains were all obtained from the same sample, sequenced in a study of shared clonotypes between healthy human individuals. Clones were sequenced by immunoSEQ multiplex PCR, and TCRdb holds only the in-frame ones, with some missing. This table holds nearly 1,000,000 clones, around 80% found once. The sample was memory CD4+ T cells sorted from blood. The subset denotes: CD45RA-negative fraction. Receptor source: a young man in good health.

This rearrangement joins TRBV4-3 to TRBJ2-2; D unresolved. The CDR3 consists of 14 residues. Trimming removed 0 bases from V and 1 base from J, with 3 bases in between. CDR1 is LGHNA and CDR2 is YSLEER in the germline V gene. DNA for the CDR3: TGCGCCAGCAGCCAAGATTGGAACACCGGGGAGCTGTTTTTT. Its translation: CASSQDWNTGELFF.

The genes are TRBV5-4 and TRBJ2-6; 13 bases align to TRBD2. CDR3 size: 18 residues. The J segment lost 1 base and the V segment lost 5 bases, leaving 6 bases of the junction unmatched. CDR1 is SGHNT, CDR2 YYREEE, per germline (reference sequence). The CDR3 is CASRGGLAGNSGANVLTF. CDR3 nucleotides: TGTGCCAGCAGAGGGGGACTAGCGGGGAATTCTGGGGCCAACGTCCTGACTTTC.